A single sample is the source of the 14 T cell receptor beta chains below, sequenced in a study of blood T cell repertoires in COVID-19. Only in-frame clones appear in the TCRdb table, and some are missing; sequencing was by immunoSEQ multiplex PCR. Counted here are about 260,000 clones, around 86% occurring once; the ten biggest clones make up roughly 1.6%. Sample: peripheral blood. The source of these receptors is a woman between 35 and 50 years old who had recovered from COVID-19.

This sequence joins TRBV20-1 and TRBJ1-6; D is perhaps TRBD1 (5 bases). There are 15 residues in the CDR3. The V and J ends lost 3 bases and 4 bases respectively, with 13 bases between them. Per the germline V gene, CDR1 is DFQATT and CDR2 is SNEGSKA (reference sequence). For the CDR3, the DNA is TGCAGTGCTAGTGAAACCGACAGATATAATTCACCCCTCCACTTT. This codes for CSASETDRYNSPLHF.

This clone has a single count. This rearrangement joins TRBV10-3 to TRBJ2-7, with D possibly matching TRBD2 (6 bases). The germline V and J ends were trimmed by 5 bases and 5 bases, with 19 bases remaining between them. The CDR3 loop spans 15 amino acids. Germline-derived CDR1 and CDR2 are ENHRY and SYGVKD. The CDR3 sequence: CAISPGAGLGDEQYF. The CDR3 nucleotides read TGTGCCATCAGTCCAGGTGCGGGGTTGGGGGACGAGCAGTACTTC.

This clone was found once. The chain recombines TRBV5-4 with TRBJ1-2, with D possibly matching TRBD1 (6 bases). The CDR3 runs 15 residues. V was clipped by 4 bases and J by 4 bases, with 17 bases between them. Germline V gives CDR1 SGHNT, CDR2 YYREEE (reference sequence). CDR3 loop: CASSGTGGPIYGYTF. CDR3 bases: TGTGCCAGCAGCGGAACGGGGGGCCCTATCTATGGCTACACCTTC.

There are a few counts of this clone. The chain has TRBV5-4 and TRBJ1-3, with a tentative D call TRBD1 (6 bases). V was shortened by 4 bases and J by 2 bases, with 10 bases between the two germline ends. Germline-derived CDR1 and CDR2 are SGHNT and YYREEE (reference sequence). The CDR3 runs to 14 residues. CDR3 bases: TGTGCCAGCAGCCAACAGGGACCTGGAAACACCATATATTTT. This codes for CASSQQGPGNTIYF. The whole variable domain, filled in from reference TRBV5-4 and TRBJ1-3, reads ETGVTQSPTHLIKTRGQQVTLRCSSQSGHNTVSWYQQALGQGPQFIFQYYREEENGRGNFPPRFSGLQFPNYSSELNVNALELDDSALYLCASSQQGPGNTIYFGEGSWLTVV.

This clone has just one count. The chain employs TRBV5-5 and TRBJ1-5; no firm D call. Trimming took off 4 bases at V and 5 bases at J, with 10 bases between the two ends. There are 13 residues in the CDR3. The germline gives CDR1 SGHKS, CDR2 YYEKEE (reference sequence). As DNA, the CDR3 is TGTGCCAGCAGCGGCTCTCTGGATCAGCCCCAGCATTTT. It translates to CASSGSLDQPQHF.

This chain links TRBV27 with TRBJ1-2, with 8 bases identical to TRBD1. CDR3 length equals 13 residues. Unmatched junction bases numbered 8, after V lost 6 bases and J lost 8 bases. The germline CDR1 and CDR2 sequences are MNHEY and SMNVEV (reference sequence). CDR3 DNA sequence: TGTGCCAGCAGCTCCGACAGGGGCGACGGCTACACCTTC. It yields the protein CASSSDRGDGYTF.

The chain joins TRBV18 to TRBJ2-2; D perhaps matches TRBD1 (6 bases). V dropped 2 bases and J dropped 0 bases, with 13 bases sitting between them. The CDR3 runs to 17 residues. Germline V CDR1 and CDR2: KGHSH, LQKENI. CDR3: CASSPFTSGANTGELFF. CDR3 DNA sequence: TGTGCCAGCTCACCATTTACCTCAGGGGCGAACACCGGGGAGCTGTTTTTT. Full variable domain (missing parts from reference TRBV18 and TRBJ2-2): NAGVMQNPRHLVRRRGQEARLRCSPMKGHSHVYWYRQLPEEGLKFMVYLQKENIIDESGMPKERFSAEFPKEGPSILRIQQVVRGDSAAYFCASSPFTSGANTGELFFGEGSRLTVL.

The chain is built from TRBV6-2 or TRBV6-3 and TRBJ1-4, with no clear D. V lost 2 bases and J 7 bases, leaving 8 bases between the germline ends. CDR1 is MNHEY, CDR2 SVGEGT, per germline. The CDR3 has 13 amino acids. Here the CDR3 DNA reads TGTGCCAGCAGTTACGTGGCTGTTGAAAAACTGTTTTTT. It is translated as CASSYVAVEKLFF.

This clone was seen only once. J is TRBJ1-1 and V is TRBV10-3; no reliable D call. Germline V gene data show CDR1 as ENHRY and CDR2 as SYGVKD. V lost 0 bases to trimming and J lost 7 bases, with 6 bases between them. The CDR3 contains 12 residues. This chain's CDR3 is CAISESSGEAFF. The DNA of the CDR3 is TGTGCCATCAGTGAGTCGTCGGGTGAAGCTTTCTTT.

The chain joins TRBV4-1 to TRBJ1-2, with D perhaps TRBD1 (6 bases). Trimming left V 0 bases short and J 4 bases short, with 12 bases between. CDR3 length: 15 residues. Germline-derived CDR1 and CDR2 are MGHRA and YSYEKL. This CDR3 is CASSQDPGQIYGYTF. The DNA of the CDR3 is TGCGCCAGCAGCCAAGATCCCGGACAGATCTATGGCTACACCTTC.

The V and J genes are TRBV28 and TRBJ1-5, with D possibly matching TRBD1 (5 bases). Germline V lookup: CDR1 MDHEN, CDR2 SYDVKM. The CDR3 spans 17 residues. V was pared by 6 bases and J by 1 base, with 19 bases between. The CDR3 nucleotides are TGTGCCAGCAGCTCCTTGGGGGAGGTGAGAAGCAATCAGCCCCAGCATTTT. Amino acids: CASSSLGEVRSNQPQHF.

The chain joins TRBV27 to TRBJ2-2, with D possibly matching TRBD1 (6 bases). This CDR3 is built from 15 residues. The V gene's germline CDR1 is MNHEY and CDR2 SMNVEV (reference sequence). Trimming took off 2 bases at V and 4 bases at J, with 11 bases between the two ends. The CDR3 DNA reads as TGTGCCAGCAGTTTAGCAGGGGCGTTCACCGGGGAGCTGTTTTTT. It codes for CASSLAGAFTGELFF.

In DNA form, the CDR3 reads TGTGCCAGCAGCACAGGGTCCCTCCTATGGAATTCACCCCTCCACTTT. Its protein product is CASSTGSLLWNSPLHF. The genes are TRBV13 and TRBJ1-6, with a possible D match to TRBD1 (6 bases). V was pared by 5 bases and J by 7 bases, with 18 bases between. Germline CDR1 PRHDT, CDR2 FYEKMQ (reference sequence). The CDR3 has 16 amino acids.

This sequence joins TRBV5-1 and TRBJ1-1, with 7 bases aligning to TRBD1. With V trimmed by 4 bases and J by 2 bases, 5 bases remained unmatched. The germline gives CDR1 SGHRS, CDR2 YFSETQ. There are 14 residues in the CDR3. The DNA of the CDR3 is TGCGCCAGCAGCAGAACAGGGGCCAACACTGAAGCTTTCTTT. Its protein is CASSRTGANTEAFF. The variable domain in full, completed from reference TRBV5-1 and TRBJ1-1, reads KAGVTQTPRYLIKTRGQQVTLSCSPISGHRSVSWYQQTPGQGLQFLFEYFSETQRNKGNFPGRFSGRQFSNSRSEMNVSTLELGDSALYLCASSRTGANTEAFFGQGTRLTVV.